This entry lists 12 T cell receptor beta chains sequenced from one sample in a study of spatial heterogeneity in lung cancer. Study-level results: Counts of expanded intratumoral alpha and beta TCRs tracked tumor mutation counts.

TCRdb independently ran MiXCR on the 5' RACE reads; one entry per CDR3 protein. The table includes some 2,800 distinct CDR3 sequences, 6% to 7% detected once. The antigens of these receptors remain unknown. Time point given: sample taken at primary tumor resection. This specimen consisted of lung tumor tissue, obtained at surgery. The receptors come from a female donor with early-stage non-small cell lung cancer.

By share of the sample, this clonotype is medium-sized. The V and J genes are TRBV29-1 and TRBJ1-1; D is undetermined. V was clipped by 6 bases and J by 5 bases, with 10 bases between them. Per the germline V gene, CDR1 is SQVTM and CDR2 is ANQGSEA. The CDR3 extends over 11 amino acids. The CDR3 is CSVVGVTEAFF. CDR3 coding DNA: TGCAGCGTGGTCGGGGTGACTGAAGCTTTCTTT.

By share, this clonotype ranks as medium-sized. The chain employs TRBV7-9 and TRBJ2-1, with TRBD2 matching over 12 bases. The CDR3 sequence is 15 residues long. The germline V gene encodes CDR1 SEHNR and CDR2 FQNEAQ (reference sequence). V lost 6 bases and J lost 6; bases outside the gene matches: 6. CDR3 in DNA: TGTGCCAGCAGTTACGGACTAGCGGGGAGCAATGAGCAGTTCTTC. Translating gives CASSYGLAGSNEQFF. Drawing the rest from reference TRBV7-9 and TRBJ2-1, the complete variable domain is DTGVSQNPRHKITKRGQNVTFRCDPISEHNRLYWYRQTLGQGPEFLTYFQNEAQLEKSRLLSDRFSAERPKGSFSTLEIQRTEQGDSAMYLCASSYGLAGSNEQFFGPGTRLTVL.

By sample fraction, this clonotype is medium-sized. CDR3 sequence (DNA): TGTGCCAGCAGCCGGAGGGGGCTGTATGGCTACACCTTC. Translating it yields CASSRRGLYGYTF. J is TRBJ1-2 and V is TRBV3-1; 7 bases are shared with TRBD1. The V and J ends lost 4 bases and 5 bases, in that order; junction bases with no gene match: 4. This CDR3 contains 13 residues. Germline-derived CDR1 and CDR2 are LGHDT and YNNKEL (reference sequence).

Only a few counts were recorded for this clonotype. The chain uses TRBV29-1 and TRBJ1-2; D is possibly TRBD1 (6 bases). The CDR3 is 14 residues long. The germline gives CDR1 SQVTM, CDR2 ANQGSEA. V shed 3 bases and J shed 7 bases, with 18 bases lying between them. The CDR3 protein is CSVDPQGVTAGYTF. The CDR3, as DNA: TGCAGCGTTGATCCACAGGGCGTTACGGCTGGCTACACCTTC.

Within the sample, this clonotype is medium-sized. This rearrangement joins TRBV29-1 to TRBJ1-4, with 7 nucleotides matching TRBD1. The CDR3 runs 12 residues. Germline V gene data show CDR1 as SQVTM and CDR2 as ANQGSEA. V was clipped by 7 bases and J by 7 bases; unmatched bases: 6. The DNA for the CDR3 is TGCAGCGCGATCGGACAGGCTGAAAAACTGTTTTTT. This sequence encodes CSAIGQAEKLFF.

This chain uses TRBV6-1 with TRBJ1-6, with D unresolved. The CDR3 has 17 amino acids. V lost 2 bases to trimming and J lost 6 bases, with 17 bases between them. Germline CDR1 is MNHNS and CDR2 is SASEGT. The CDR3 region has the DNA TGTGCCAGCAGTGAAACCCCTGCAGGTTTACCTAATTCACCCCTCCACTTT. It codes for CASSETPAGLPNSPLHF.

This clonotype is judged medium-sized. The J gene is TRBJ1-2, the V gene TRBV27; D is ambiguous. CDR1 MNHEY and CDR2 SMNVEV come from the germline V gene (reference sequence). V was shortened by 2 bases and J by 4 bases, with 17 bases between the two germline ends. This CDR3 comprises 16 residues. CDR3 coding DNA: TGTGCCAGCAGTTTAAAGGCCAGCCACGGAAGCTATGGCTACACCTTC. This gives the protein CASSLKASHGSYGYTF.

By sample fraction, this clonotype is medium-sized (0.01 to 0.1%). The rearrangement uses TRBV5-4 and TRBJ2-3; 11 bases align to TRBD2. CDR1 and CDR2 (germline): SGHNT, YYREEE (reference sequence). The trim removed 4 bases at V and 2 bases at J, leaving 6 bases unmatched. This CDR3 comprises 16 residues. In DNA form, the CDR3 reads TGTGCCAGCAGCCCCGGGACTAGCGGAAACACAGATACGCAGTATTTT. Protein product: CASSPGTSGNTDTQYF.

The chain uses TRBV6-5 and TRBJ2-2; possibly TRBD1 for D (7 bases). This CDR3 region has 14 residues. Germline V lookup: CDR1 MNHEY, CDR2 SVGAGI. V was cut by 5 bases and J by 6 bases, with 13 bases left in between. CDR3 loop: CASSRQGLAGELFF. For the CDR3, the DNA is TGTGCCAGCAGTCGACAGGGACTCGCCGGGGAGCTGTTTTTT.

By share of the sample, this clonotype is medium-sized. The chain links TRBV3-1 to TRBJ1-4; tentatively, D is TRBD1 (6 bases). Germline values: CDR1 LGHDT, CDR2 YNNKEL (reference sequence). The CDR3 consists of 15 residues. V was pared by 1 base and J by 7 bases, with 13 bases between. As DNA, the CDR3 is TGTGCCAGCAGCCAAGGAAGGCTAGGGGGTGAAAAACTGTTTTTT. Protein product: CASSQGRLGGEKLFF.

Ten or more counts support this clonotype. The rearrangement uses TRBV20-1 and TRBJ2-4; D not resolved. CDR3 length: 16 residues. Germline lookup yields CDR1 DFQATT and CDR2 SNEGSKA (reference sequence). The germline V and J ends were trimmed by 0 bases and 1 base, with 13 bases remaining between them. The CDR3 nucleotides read TGCAGTGCTAGAGATTGGTCCAACGGGGCCAAAAACATTCAGTACTTC. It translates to CSARDWSNGAKNIQYF.

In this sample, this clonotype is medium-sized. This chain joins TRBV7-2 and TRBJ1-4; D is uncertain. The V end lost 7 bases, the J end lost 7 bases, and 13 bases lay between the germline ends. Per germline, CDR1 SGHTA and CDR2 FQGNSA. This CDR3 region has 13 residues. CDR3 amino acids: CASTHGSGEKLFF. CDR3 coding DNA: TGTGCCAGCACCCATGGTAGCGGTGAAAAACTGTTTTTT.